What follows describes a single T cell receptor beta chain. Its antigen is not known. The V and J ends lost 1 base and 4 bases respectively, with 17 bases between them. Germline CDR1 is MDHEN and CDR2 is SYDVKM. The CDR3 runs 17 residues. This entry belongs to a study of T-cell reconstitution after alpha-beta-depleted transplantation in children. A TCRbeta library incorporating unique molecular identifiers was prepared. From the PCR reads, TCRdb called clonotypes with MiXCR, one entry per CDR3 protein. Among roughly 500,000 distinct CDR3 sequences listed, 8% to 11% were seen once. Study findings and constraints: The main origin of T-cell counts and diversity one year after transplant was newly produced T cells. Several hundred expanded graft clones reportedly supplied alpha-beta T cells about two months after transplant. Surviving thymic progenitors and recipient T cells were the source of high TCRbeta diversity at day 60 in some patients.

V usage is TRBV28 and J usage is TRBJ2-1, with D perhaps matching TRBD2 (6 bases). Source: PBMCs, taken before TCRalphabeta/CD19-depleted stem cell transplant. This receptor was identified in a child younger than 10 with inherited bone marrow failure, due to receive a stem cell transplant. The CDR3 DNA is TGTGCCAGCAGTTTATTTGGTCTAGCGTTGGTATACAATGAGCAGTTCTTC. It specifies CASSLFGLALVYNEQFF.